Here is one T cell receptor (beta chain) with its context. Germline CDR1 is SGDLS and CDR2 is YYNGEE. The CDR3 sequence is 14 residues long. Deletions cut 5 bases from V and 4 bases from J, with 12 bases between. Produced via immunoSEQ multiplex PCR; TCRdb's table is partial and in-frame only. The repertoire has under 150,000 clones, roughly 85% of them found once; the top ten carry roughly 2.9%. This specimen belongs to a study of blood T cell repertoires in COVID-19. Background on the study: Spain, Italy and the United States supplied samples that represented acute and convalescent COVID-19. PBMCs, B-cell-depleted T cells, or T cells provided the cDNA or gDNA that made up the material.

Donors were grouped by their self-reported clinical history. Cohort 3 donors were reported recovered after two negative PCRs, clearance, or symptom resolution. The chain is built from TRBV9 and TRBJ2-2; maybe TRBD2 (6 bases). The source is a woman in her fifties or sixties who had recovered from COVID-19. The sample comprised PBMCs or T cells enriched from blood (not recorded which). The CDR3 reads CASRGNGGTGELFF. The CDR3, as DNA: TGTGCCAGCAGGGGGAACGGGGGCACCGGGGAGCTGTTTTTT.